Here is one T cell receptor beta chain with its context. Its antigen is not known. TCRdb's copy holds only in-frame clones and misses some; the assay was immunoSEQ multiplex PCR. The data hold roughly 100,000 clones, with 70% to 90% observed a single time. The V gene lost 2 bases and the J gene lost 4 bases, with 11 bases spanning the gap. CDR3 length equals 14 residues. The V gene's germline CDR1 is MNHNY and CDR2 SVGAGI (reference sequence). These data come from a study of T cell responses to AZD1222 COVID-19 vaccine. Study-wide results and limits: Seropositive AZD1222 recipients at baseline numbered only 6 or 7. CD4 TCRs linked to vaccination spanned spike, dominating at 160-218 and 743-854. The study sampled repertoires only after the peak T cell response. Donors skewed white British and female; clonal diversity was possibly underestimated.

The material sequenced was peripheral blood, taken on day 0 of AZD1222 vaccination. This TCR was sampled from an adult in good health. This chain joins TRBV6-6 and TRBJ1-2; unclear D gene. CDR3 region: CASSYPQATYGYTF. CDR3 DNA: TGTGCCAGCAGTTACCCCCAGGCGACCTATGGCTACACCTTC.